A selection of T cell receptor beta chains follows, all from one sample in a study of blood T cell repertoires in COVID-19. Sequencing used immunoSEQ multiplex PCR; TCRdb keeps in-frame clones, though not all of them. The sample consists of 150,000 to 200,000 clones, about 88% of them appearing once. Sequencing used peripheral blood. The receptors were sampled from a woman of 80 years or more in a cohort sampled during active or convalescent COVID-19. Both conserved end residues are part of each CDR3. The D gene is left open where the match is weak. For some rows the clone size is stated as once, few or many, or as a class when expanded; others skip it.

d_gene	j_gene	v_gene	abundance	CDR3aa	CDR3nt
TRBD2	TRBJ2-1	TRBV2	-	CASTLAGPTSQFF	TGTGCCAGCACCCTAGCGGGGCCGACGAGCCAGTTCTTC
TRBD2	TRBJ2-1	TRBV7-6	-	CASSLTSGRFQYEQFF	TGTGCCAGCAGCCTGACTAGCGGGAGATTCCAATACGAGCAGTTCTTC
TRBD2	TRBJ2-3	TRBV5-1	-	CASSPSGGGDTQYF	TGCGCCAGCAGCCCTAGCGGGGGTGGGGATACGCAGTATTTT
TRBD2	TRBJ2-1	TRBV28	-	CATSPGTTYNEQFF	TGTGCCACCTCCCCCGGGACTACCTACAATGAGCAGTTCTTC
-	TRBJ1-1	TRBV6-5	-	CASTFRAGRGEAFF	TGTGCCAGCACCTTCCGGGCAGGCAGAGGGGAAGCTTTCTTT
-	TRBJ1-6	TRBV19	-	CASSITSSNSPLHF	TGTGCCAGTAGTATAACTTCCTCTAATTCACCCCTCCACTTT
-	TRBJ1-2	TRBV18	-	CASSSDTANYGYTF	TGTGCCAGCTCCTCGGACACTGCTAACTATGGCTACACCTTC
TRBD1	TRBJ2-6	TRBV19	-	CAASGQPFSGANVLTF	TGTGCCGCATCGGGACAGCCCTTCTCTGGGGCCAACGTCCTGACTTTC
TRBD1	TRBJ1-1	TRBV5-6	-	CASSLDGTGYLMNTEAFF	TGTGCCAGCAGCTTGGATGGGACAGGTTACCTCATGAACACTGAAGCTTTCTTT
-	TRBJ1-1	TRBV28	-	CASSFPGNTEAFF	TGTGCCAGCAGTTTCCCCGGGAACACTGAAGCTTTCTTT
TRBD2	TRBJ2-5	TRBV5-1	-	CASSTTSGSVYWQETQYF	TGCGCCAGCAGCACTACTAGCGGGTCCGTGTATTGGCAAGAGACCCAGTACTTC
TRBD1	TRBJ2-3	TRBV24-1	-	CATSDSIQGAFDTQYF	TGTGCCACCAGTGACTCCATACAGGGGGCATTCGATACGCAGTATTTT
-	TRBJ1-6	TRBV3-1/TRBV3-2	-	CASSQDRQGRSPLHF	TGTGCCAGCAGCCAAGATCGTCAGGGAAGGTCACCCCTCCACTTT
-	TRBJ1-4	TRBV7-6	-	CASSLYVSDEKLFF	TGTGCCAGCAGCTTATACGTGTCGGATGAAAAACTGTTTTTT
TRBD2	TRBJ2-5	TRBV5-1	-	CASSFGSGIGTQYF	TGCGCCAGCAGCTTCGGGAGCGGGATAGGGACCCAGTACTTC
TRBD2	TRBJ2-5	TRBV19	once	CASSMGTSSETQYF	TGTGCCAGTAGTATGGGGACTAGCAGCGAGACCCAGTACTTC
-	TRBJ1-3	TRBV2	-	CASSDGGFSGNTIYF	TGTGCCAGCAGTGACGGCGGCTTTTCTGGAAACACCATATATTTT